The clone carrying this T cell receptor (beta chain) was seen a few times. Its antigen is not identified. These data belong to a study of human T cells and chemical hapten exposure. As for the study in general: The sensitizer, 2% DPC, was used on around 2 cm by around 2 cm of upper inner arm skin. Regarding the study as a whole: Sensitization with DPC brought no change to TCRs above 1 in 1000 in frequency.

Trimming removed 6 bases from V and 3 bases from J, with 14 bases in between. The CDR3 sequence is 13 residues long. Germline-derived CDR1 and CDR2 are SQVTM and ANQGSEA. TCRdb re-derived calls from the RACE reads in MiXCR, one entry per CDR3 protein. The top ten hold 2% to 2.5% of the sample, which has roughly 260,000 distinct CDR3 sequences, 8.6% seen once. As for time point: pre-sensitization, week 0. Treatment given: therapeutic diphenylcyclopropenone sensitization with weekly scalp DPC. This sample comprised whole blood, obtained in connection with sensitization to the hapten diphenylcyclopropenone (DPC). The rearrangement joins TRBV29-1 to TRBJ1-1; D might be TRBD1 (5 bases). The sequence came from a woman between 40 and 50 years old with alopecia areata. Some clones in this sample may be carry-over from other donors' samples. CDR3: CSVDDSVHTEAFF. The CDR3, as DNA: TGCAGCGTAGATGACAGCGTGCACACTGAAGCTTTCTTT.